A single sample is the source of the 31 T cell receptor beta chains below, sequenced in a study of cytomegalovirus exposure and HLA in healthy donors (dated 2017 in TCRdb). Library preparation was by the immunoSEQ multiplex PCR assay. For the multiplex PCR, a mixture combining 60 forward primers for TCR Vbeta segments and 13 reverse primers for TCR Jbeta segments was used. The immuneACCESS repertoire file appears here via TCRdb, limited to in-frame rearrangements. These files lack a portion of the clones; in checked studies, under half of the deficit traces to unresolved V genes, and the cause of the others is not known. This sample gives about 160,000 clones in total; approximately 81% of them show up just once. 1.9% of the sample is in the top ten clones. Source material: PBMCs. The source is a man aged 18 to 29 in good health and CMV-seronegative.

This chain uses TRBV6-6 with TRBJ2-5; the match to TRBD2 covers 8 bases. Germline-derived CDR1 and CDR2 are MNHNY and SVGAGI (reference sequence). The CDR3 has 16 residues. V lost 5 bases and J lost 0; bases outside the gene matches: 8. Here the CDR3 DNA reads TGTGCCAGCAGTCGATCCGGGACTAGTTACCAAGAGACCCAGTACTTC. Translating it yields CASSRSGTSYQETQYF.

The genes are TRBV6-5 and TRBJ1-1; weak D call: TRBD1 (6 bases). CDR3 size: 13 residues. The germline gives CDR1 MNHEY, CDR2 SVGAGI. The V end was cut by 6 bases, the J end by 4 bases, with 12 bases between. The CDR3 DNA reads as TGTGCCAGCAGCACGGACAGCGGCACTGAAGCTTTCTTT. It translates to CASSTDSGTEAFF.

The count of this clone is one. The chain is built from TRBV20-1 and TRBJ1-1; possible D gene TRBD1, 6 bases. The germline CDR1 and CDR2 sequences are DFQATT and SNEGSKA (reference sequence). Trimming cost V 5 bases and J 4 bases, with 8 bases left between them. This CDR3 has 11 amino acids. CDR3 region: CSAQQGTEAFF. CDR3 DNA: TGCAGTGCTCAACAGGGCACTGAAGCTTTCTTT.

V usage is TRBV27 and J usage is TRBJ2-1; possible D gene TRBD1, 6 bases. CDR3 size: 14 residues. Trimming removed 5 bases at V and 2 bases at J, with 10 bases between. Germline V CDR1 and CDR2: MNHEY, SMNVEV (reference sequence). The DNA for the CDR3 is TGTGCCAGCAGTCCCGGGACAACCTACAATGAGCAGTTCTTC. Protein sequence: CASSPGTTYNEQFF.

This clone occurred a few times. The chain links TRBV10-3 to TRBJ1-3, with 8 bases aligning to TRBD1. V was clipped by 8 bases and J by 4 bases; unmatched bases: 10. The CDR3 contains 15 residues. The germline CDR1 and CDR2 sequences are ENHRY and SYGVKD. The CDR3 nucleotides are TGTGCCATCGGCCCAGGGGGCGCGAAGGGAAACACCATATATTTT. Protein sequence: CAIGPGGAKGNTIYF.

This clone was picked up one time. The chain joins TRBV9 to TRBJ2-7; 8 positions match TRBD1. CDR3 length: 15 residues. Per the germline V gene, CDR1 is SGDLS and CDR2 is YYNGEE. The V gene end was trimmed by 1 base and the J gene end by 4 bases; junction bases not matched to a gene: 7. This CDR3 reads CASSVSGQGGYEQYF. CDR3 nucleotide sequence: TGTGCCAGCAGCGTATCTGGACAGGGTGGATACGAGCAGTACTTC. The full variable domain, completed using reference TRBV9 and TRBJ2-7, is DSGVTQTPKHLITATGQRVTLRCSPRSGDLSVYWYQQSLDQGLQFLIQYYNGEERAKGNILERFSAQQFPDLHSELNLSSLELGDSALYFCASSVSGQGGYEQYFGPGTRLTVT.

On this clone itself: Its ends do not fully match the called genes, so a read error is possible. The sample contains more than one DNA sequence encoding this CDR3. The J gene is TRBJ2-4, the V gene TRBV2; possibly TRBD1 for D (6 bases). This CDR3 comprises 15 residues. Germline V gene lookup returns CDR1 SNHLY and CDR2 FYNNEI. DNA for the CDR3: TGCGCCAGCAGTGAAAAGTCAGGGGATAGGAACATTCAGTACTTC. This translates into CASSEKSGDRNIQYF.

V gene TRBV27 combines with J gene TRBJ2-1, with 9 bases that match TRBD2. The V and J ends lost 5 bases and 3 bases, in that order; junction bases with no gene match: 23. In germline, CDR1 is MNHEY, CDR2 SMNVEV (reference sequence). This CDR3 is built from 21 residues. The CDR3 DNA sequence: TGTGCCAGCAGTCCGACCTACAGGGGACCGGGACTAGCAAAAATCTACAATGAGCAGTTCTTC. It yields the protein CASSPTYRGPGLAKIYNEQFF.

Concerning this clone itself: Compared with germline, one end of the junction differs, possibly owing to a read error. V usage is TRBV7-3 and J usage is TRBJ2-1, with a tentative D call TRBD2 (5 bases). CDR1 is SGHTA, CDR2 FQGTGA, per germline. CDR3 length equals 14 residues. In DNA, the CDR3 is TGTTCCAGCAGCGGAACATTAGCGCTAGACGAGCAGTTCTTC. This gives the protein CSSSGTLALDEQFF.

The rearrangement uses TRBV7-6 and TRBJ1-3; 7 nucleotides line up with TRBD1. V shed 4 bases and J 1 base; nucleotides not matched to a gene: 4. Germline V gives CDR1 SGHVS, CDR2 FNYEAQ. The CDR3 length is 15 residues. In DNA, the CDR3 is TGTGCCAGCAGCTCAGGCAGGGGGTCTGGAAACACCATATATTTT. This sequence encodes CASSSGRGSGNTIYF.

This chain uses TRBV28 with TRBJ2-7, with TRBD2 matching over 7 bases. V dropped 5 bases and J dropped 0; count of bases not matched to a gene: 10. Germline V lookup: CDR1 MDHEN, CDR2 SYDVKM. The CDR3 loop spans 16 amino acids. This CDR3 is CASSGGTKIFSYEQYF. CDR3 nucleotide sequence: TGTGCCAGCAGTGGCGGGACTAAAATCTTCTCCTACGAGCAGTACTTC.

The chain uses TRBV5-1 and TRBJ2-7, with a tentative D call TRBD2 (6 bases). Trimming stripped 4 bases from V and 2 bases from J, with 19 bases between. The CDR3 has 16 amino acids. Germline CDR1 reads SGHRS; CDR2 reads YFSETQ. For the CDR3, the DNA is TGCGCCAGCAGCACCCCCGCGGGGCAGGGCCCCTACGAGCAGTACTTC. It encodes CASSTPAGQGPYEQYF.

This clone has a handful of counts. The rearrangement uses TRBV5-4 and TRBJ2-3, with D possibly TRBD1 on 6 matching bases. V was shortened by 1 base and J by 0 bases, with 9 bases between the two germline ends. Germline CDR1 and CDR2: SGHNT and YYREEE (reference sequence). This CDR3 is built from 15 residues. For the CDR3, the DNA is TGTGCCAGCAGCTTGCTCGGACAGAGCACAGATACGCAGTATTTT. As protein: CASSLLGQSTDTQYF.

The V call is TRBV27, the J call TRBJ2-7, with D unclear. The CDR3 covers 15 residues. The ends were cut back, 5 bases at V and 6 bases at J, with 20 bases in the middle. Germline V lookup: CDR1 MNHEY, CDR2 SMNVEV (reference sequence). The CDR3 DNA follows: TGTGCCAGCAGTAACCGGGTCTTCAGAGGTGTCGAGCAGTACTTC. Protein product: CASSNRVFRGVEQYF.

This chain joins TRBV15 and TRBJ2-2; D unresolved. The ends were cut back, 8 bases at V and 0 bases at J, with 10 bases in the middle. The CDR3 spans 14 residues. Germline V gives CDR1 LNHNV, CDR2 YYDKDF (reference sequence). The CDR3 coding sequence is TGTGCCACCCACACCGCAGCGAACACCGGGGAGCTGTTTTTT. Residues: CATHTAANTGELFF.

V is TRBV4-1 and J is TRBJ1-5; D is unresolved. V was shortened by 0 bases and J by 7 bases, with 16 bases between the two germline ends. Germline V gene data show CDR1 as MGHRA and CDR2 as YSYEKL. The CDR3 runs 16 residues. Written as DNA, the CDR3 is TGCGCCAGCAGCCAAGATTTAGTAGGAGGGCTGCAGCCCCAGCATTTT. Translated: CASSQDLVGGLQPQHF.

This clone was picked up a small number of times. The DNA for the CDR3 is TGTGCCAGCAGCTTAGTGGAGTCCCCCCACGAGCAGTACTTC. This gives the protein CASSLVESPHEQYF. This chain links TRBV7-9 with TRBJ2-7; D is undetermined. The V end was cut by 1 base, the J end by 5 bases, with 12 bases between. The CDR3 is 14 amino acids. Germline CDR1 reads SEHNR; CDR2 reads FQNEAQ (reference sequence).

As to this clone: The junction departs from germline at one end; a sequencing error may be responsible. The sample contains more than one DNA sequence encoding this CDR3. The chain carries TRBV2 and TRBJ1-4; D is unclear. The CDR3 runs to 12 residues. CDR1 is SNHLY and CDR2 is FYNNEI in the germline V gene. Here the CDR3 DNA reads TGCGCCAGCAGTGTACGGTATGAAAAACTGTTTTTT. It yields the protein CASSVRYEKLFF.

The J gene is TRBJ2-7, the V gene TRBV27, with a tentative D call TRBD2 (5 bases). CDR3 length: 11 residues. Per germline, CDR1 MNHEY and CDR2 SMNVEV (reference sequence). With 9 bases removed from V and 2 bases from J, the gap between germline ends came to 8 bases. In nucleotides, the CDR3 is TGTGCCAGTGGACTCCCCTACGAGCAGTACTTC. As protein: CASGLPYEQYF.

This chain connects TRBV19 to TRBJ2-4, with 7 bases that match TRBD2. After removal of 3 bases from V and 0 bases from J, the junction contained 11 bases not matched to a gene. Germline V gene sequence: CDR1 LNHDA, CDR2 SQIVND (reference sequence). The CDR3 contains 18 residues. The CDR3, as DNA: TGTGCCAGTAGTATCACCCCAGGGAGGGACCTAGCCAAAAACATTCAGTACTTC. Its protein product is CASSITPGRDLAKNIQYF.

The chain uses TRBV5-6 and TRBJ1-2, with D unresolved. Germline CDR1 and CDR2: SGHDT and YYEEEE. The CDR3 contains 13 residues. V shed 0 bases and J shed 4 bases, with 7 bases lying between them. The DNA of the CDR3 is TGTGCCAGCAGCTTGGCGGGGAGCTATGGCTACACCTTC. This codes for CASSLAGSYGYTF.

The CDR3 DNA reads as TGTGCCAGCAGTTCCCCGGGACAGGGGGACTCACCCCTCCACTTT. It codes for CASSSPGQGDSPLHF. The chain carries TRBV6-6 and TRBJ1-6; TRBD1 matches at 11 bases. Trimming cost V 4 bases and J 10 bases; bases outside gene matches: 6. CDR3 length: 15 residues. Germline V lookup: CDR1 MNHNY, CDR2 SVGAGI (reference sequence).

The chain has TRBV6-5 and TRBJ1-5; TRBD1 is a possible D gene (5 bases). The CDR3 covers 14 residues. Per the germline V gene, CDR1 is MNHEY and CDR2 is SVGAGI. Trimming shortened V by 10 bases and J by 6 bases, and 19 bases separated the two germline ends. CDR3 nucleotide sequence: TGTGCCACCTTAGAGACACCCGGGGGTCAGCCCCAGCATTTT. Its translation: CATLETPGGQPQHF.

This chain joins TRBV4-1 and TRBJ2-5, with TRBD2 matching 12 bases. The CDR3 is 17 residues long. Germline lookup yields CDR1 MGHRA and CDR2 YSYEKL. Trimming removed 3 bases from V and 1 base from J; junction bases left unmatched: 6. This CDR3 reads CASSQESSGGVQETQYF. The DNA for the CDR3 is TGCGCCAGCAGCCAGGAATCTAGCGGGGGGGTCCAAGAGACCCAGTACTTC.

The CDR3 is CASSPVGGTNTGELFF. CDR3 sequence (DNA): TGTGCCAGCAGCCCGGTCGGAGGGACGAACACCGGGGAGCTGTTTTTT. This sequence joins TRBV7-9 and TRBJ2-2, with a tentative D call TRBD2 (6 bases). Germline V gene lookup returns CDR1 SEHNR and CDR2 FQNEAQ (reference sequence). The CDR3 has 16 residues. The V and J ends lost 5 bases and 0 bases respectively, with 13 bases between them.

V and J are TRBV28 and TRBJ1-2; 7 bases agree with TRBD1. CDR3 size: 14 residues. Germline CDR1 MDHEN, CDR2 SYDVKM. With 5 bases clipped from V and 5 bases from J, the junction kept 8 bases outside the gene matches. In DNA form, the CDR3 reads TGTGCCAGCAGTGCCGGGACAGAGACTTATGGCTACACCTTC. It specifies CASSAGTETYGYTF.

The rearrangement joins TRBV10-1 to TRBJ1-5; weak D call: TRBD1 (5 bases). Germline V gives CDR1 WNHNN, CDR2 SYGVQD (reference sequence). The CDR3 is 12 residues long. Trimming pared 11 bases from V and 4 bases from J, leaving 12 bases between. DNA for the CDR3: TGCGCCTGCCGGGCAGGGAATCAGCCCCAGCATTTT. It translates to CACRAGNQPQHF.

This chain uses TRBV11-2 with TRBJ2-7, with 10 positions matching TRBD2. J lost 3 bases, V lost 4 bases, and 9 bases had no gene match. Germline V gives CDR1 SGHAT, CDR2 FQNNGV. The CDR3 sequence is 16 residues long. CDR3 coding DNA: TGTGCCAGCAGCTCCCTTTCTTTAGCGGGGGGCTACGAGCAGTACTTC. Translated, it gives CASSSLSLAGGYEQYF.

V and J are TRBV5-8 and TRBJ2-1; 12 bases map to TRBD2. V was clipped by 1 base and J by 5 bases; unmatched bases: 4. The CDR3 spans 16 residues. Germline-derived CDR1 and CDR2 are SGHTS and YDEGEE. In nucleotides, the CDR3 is TGTGCCAGCAGCTTGATGGCTAGCGGGAGGGACAATGAGCAGTTCTTC. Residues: CASSLMASGRDNEQFF.

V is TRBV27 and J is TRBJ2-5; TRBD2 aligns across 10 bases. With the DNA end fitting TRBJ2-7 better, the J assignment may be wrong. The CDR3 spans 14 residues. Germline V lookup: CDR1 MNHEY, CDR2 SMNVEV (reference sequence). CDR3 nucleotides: TGTGCCAGCAGTTGGAGCGGGAGGGCCTACGAGCAGTACTTC. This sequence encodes CASSWSGRAYEQYF.

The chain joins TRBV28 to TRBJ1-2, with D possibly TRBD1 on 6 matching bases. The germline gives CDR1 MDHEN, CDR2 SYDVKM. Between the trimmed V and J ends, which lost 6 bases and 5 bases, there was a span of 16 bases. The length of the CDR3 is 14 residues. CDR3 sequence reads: CASSPGTRGYGYTF. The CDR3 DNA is TGTGCCAGCAGCCCGGGGACAAGGGGGTATGGCTACACCTTC.